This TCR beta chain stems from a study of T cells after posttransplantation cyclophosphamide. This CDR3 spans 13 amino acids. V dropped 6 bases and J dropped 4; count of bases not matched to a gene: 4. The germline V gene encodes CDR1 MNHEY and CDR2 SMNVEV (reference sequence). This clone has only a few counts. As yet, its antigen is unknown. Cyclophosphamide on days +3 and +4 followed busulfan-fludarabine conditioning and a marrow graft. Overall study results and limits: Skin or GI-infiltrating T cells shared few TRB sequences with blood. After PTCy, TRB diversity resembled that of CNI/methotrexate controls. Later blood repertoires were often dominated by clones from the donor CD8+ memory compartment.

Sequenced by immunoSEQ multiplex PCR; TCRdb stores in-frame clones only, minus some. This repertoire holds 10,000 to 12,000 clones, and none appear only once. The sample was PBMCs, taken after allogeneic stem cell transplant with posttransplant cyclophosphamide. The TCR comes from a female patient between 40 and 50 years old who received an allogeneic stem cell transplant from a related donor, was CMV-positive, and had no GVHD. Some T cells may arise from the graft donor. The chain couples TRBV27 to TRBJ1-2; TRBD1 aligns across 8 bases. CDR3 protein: CASRPGGGYGYTF. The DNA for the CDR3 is TGTGCCAGCAGACCAGGGGGCGGCTATGGCTACACCTTC.